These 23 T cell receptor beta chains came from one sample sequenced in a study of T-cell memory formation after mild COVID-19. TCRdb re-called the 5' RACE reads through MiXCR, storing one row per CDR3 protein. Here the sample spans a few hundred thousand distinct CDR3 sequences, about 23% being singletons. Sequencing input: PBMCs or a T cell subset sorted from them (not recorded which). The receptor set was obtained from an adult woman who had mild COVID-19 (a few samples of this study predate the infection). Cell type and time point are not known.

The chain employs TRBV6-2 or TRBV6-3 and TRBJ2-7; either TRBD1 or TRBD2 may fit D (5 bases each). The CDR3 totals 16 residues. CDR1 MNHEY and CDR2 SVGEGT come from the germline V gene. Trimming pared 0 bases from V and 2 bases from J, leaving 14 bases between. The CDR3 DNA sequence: TGTGCCAGCAGTTACTCAATGTGGGACGACACCTACGAGCAGTACTTC. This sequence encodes CASSYSMWDDTYEQYF.

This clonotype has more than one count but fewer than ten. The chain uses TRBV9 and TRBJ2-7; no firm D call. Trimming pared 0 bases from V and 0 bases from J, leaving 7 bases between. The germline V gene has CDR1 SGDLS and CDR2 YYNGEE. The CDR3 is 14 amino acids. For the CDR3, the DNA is TGTGCCAGCAGCGTAGGGCGGAACTCCTACGAGCAGTACTTC. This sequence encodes CASSVGRNSYEQYF.

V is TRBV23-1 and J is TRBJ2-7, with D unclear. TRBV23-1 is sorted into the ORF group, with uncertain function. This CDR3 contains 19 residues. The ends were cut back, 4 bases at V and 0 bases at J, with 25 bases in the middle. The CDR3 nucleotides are TGCGCCAGCAGTCCGTCCCTTCCGCGCATGATCTCGAGCTCCTACGAGCAGTACGTC. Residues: CASSPSLPRMISSSYEQYV.

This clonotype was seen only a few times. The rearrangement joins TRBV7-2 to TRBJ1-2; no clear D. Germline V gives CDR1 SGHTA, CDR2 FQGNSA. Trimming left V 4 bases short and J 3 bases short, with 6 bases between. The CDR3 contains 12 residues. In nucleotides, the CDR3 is TGTGCCAGCAGCTACCAGTACTATGGCTACACCTTC. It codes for CASSYQYYGYTF.

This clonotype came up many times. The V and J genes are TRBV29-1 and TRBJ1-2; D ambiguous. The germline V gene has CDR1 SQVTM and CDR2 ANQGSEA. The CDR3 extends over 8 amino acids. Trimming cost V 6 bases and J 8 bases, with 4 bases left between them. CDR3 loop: CSVGGYTF. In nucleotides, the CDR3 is TGCAGCGTAGGGGGCTACACCTTC.

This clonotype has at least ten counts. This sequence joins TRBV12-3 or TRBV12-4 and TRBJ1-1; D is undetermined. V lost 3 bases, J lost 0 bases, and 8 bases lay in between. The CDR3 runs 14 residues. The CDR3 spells CASSLSNLNTEAFF. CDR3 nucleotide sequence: TGTGCCAGCAGTTTGTCTAACTTGAACACTGAAGCTTTCTTT.

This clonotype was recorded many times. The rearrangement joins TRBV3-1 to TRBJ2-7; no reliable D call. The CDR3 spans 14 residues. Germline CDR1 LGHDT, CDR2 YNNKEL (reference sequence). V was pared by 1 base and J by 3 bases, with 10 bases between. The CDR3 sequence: CASSQGGSGYEQYF. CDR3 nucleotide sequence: TGTGCCAGCAGCCAAGGGGGAAGTGGCTACGAGCAGTACTTC.

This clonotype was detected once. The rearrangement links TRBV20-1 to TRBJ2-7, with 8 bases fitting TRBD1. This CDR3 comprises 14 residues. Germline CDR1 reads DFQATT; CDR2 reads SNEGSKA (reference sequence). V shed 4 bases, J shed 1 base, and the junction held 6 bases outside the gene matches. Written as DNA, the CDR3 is TGCAGTGCTAAGACAGGGACAGGATCCTACGAGCAGTACTTC. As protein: CSAKTGTGSYEQYF.

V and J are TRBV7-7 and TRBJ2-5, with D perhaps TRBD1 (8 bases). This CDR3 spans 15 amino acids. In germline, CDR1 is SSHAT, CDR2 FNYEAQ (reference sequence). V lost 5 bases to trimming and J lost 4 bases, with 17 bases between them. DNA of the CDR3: TGTGCCAGCAGCCCCCGACAGGGGAGGGGAGAGACCCAGTACTTC. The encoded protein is CASSPRQGRGETQYF. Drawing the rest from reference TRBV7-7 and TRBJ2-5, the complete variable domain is GAGVSQSPRYKVTKRGQDVTLRCDPISSHATLYWYQQALGQGPEFLTYFNYEAQPDKSGLPSDRFSAERPEGSISTLTIQRTEQRDSAMYRCASSPRQGRGETQYFGPGTRLLVL.

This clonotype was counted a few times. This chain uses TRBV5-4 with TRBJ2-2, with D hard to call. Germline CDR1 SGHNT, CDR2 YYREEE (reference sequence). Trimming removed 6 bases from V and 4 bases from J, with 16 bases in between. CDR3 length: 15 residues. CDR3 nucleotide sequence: TGTGCCAGCAAGCCCCGACCTGTTGGCACCGGGGAGCTGTTTTTT. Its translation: CASKPRPVGTGELFF.

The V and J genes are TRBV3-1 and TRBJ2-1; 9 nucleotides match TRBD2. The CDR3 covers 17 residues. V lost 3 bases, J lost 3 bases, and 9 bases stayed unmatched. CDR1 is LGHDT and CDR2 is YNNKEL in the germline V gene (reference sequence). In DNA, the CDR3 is TGTGCCAGCAGCCAGGGAGGAGCGGGGGGTCACTACAATGAGCAGTTCTTC. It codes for CASSQGGAGGHYNEQFF.

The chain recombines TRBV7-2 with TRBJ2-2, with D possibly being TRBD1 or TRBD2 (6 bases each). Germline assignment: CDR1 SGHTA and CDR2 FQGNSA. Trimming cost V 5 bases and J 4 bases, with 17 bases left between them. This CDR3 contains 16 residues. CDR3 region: CASSLGGGGSTGELFF. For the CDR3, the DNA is TGTGCCAGCAGCCTAGGGGGAGGAGGGTCCACCGGGGAGCTGTTTTTT.

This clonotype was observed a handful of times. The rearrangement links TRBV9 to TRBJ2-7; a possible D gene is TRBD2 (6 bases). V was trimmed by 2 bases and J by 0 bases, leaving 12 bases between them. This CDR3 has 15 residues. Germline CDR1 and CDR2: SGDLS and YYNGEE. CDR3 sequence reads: CASSVSSGGSYEQYF. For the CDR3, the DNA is TGTGCCAGCAGCGTCTCGTCCGGGGGCTCCTACGAGCAGTACTTC.

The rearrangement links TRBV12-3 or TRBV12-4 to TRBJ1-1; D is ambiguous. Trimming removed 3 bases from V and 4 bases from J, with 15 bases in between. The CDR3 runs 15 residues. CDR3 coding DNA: TGTGCCAGCAGTTTCCCCAGCGGGGTCGGCACTGAAGCTTTCTTT. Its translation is CASSFPSGVGTEAFF.

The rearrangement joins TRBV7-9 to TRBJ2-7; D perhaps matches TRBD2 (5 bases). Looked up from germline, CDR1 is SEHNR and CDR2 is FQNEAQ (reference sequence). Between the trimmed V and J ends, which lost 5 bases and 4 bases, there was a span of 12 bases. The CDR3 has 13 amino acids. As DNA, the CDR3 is TGTGCCAGCAGCCCCGGGAATATTTACGAGCAGTACTTC. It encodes CASSPGNIYEQYF.

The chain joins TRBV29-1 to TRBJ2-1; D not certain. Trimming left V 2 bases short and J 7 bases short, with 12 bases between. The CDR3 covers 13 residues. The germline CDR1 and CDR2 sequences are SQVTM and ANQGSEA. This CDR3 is CSVEPLLSNEQFF. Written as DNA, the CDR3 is TGCAGCGTTGAACCCCTGCTCTCGAATGAGCAGTTCTTC.

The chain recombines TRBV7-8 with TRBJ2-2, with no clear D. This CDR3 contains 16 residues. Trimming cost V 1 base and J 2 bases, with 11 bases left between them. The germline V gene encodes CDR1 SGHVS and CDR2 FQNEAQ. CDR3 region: CASSLVGSFNTGELFF. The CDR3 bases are TGTGCCAGCAGCTTAGTAGGGTCCTTCAACACCGGGGAGCTGTTTTTT.

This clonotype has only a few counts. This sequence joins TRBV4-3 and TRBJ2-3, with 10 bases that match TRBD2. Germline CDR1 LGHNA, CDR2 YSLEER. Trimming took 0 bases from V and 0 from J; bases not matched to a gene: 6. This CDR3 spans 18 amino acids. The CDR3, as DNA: TGCGCCAGCAGCCAAGAACCTAGCGGGAGCGATAGCACAGATACGCAGTATTTT. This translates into CASSQEPSGSDSTDTQYF.

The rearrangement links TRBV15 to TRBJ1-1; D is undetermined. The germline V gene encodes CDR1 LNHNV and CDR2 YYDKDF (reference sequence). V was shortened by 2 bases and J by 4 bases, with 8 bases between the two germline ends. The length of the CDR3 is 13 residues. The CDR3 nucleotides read TGTGCCACCAGCAGAAGTCCGGGCACTGAAGCTTTCTTT. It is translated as CATSRSPGTEAFF.

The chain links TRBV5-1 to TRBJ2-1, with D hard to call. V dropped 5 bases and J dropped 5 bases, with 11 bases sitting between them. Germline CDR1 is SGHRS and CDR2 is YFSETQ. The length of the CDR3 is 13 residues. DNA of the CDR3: TGCGCCAGCAGAAGGGAAATCAACAATGAGCAGTTCTTC. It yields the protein CASRREINNEQFF.

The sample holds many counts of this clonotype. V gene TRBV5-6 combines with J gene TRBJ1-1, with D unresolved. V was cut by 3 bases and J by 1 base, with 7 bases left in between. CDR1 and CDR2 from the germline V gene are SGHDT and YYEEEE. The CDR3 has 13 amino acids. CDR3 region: CASSYPPNTEAFF. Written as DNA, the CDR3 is TGTGCCAGCAGCTATCCACCGAACACTGAAGCTTTCTTT.

In DNA form, the CDR3 reads TGTGCCAGCGGGAGCCGTGAGACCCAGTACTTC. Its protein is CASGSRETQYF. The chain employs TRBV2 and TRBJ2-5, with D possibly being TRBD2 (5 bases). Germline V CDR1 and CDR2: SNHLY, FYNNEI. Trimming stripped 8 bases from V and 5 bases from J, with 9 bases between. This CDR3 contains 11 residues.

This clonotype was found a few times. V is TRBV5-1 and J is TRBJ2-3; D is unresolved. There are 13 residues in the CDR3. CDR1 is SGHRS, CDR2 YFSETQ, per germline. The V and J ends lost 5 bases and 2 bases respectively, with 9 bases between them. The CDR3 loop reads CASRVRVTDTQYF. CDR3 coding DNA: TGCGCCAGCAGGGTCAGAGTCACAGATACGCAGTATTTT.